Listed below are T cell receptor beta chains from one sample, sequenced in a study of T cells after yellow fever vaccination. Via MiXCR, TCRdb re-called the 5' RACE reads, giving one row per CDR3 protein. Seen here are some 63,000 distinct CDR3 sequences, 7.4% observed once, and the top ten hold 30% to 45%. Sample: CD8+ T cells sorted from PBMCs, taken 15 days after the yellow fever booster vaccination. These receptor sequences come from a man between 25 and 39 years old who received the YFV17D yellow fever vaccine. Each CDR3 is given with its conserved first and last residue. Fields, in order: J gene, V gene, CDR3 protein.

j_gene: TRBJ1-2
v_gene: TRBV29-1
CDR3aa: CSVGGQGITNYGYTF

j_gene: TRBJ2-5
v_gene: TRBV29-1
CDR3aa: CSVDRETQYF

j_gene: TRBJ2-1
v_gene: TRBV7-9
CDR3aa: CAVRDEQFF

j_gene: TRBJ2-1
v_gene: TRBV4-3
CDR3aa: CASSQDPLF

j_gene: TRBJ2-3
v_gene: TRBV20-1
CDR3aa: CSANGWPDTDTQYF

j_gene: TRBJ1-2
v_gene: TRBV4-2
CDR3aa: CASSHSVDTLDREYGYTF

j_gene: TRBJ1-2
v_gene: TRBV30
CDR3aa: CAWSSGGLGYTF

j_gene: TRBJ2-2
v_gene: TRBV27
CDR3aa: CASVGATGELFF

j_gene: TRBJ2-6
v_gene: TRBV7-9
CDR3aa: CASSSETGNGANVLTF

j_gene: TRBJ2-5
v_gene: TRBV6-1
CDR3aa: CASISRSSGPQETQYF

j_gene: TRBJ1-2
v_gene: TRBV7-9
CDR3aa: CASSSNLYYGYTF

j_gene: TRBJ1-1
v_gene: TRBV10-3
CDR3aa: CATGTGTGNTEAFF

j_gene: TRBJ2-2
v_gene: TRBV23-1
CDR3aa: CASSQPLMDTGELFF

j_gene: TRBJ2-5
v_gene: TRBV7-8
CDR3aa: CASSLFPHGAGVSETQYF

j_gene: TRBJ2-5
v_gene: TRBV5-1
CDR3aa: CASSLGQTRGQETQYF

j_gene: TRBJ2-7
v_gene: TRBV7-2
CDR3aa: CASSFLHYEQYF

j_gene: TRBJ2-3
v_gene: TRBV9
CDR3aa: CASSVEREGLYTQYF

j_gene: TRBJ2-7
v_gene: TRBV6-5
CDR3aa: CASSSDPYEQYF

j_gene: TRBJ2-7
v_gene: TRBV25-1
CDR3aa: CASQRGTEQYF

j_gene: TRBJ1-5
v_gene: TRBV29-1
CDR3aa: CSVEDGDQPQHF